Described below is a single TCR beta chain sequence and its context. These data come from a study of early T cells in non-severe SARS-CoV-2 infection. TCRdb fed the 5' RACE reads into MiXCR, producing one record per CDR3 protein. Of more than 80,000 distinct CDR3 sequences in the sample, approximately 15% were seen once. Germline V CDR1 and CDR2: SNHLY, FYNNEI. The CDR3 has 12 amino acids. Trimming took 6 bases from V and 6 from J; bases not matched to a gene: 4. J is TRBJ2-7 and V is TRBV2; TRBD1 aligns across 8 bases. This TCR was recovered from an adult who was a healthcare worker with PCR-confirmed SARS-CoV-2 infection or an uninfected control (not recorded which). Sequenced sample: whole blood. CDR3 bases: TGTGCCAGCAGGGGGGACAGGCTCGAGCAGTACTTC. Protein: CASRGDRLEQYF.